This T cell receptor (beta chain) was retrieved from a study of PD-L1 blockade in urothelial cancer. About the research overall: Of 30 or so patients, some 24 were males with bladder-origin urothelial cancer. Samples came from 3 weeks, at the second dose, and 6 weeks into treatment. T cells were recovered from blood samples at a median of roughly 150,000.

Per patient, between 1 and 8 samples were collected at pretreatment and on-treatment time points. Germline assignment: CDR1 MDHEN and CDR2 SYDVKM. The CDR3 runs 14 residues. V was trimmed by 5 bases and J by 6 bases, leaving 13 bases between them. Measured with immunoSEQ multiplex PCR; TCRdb has only the in-frame clones, and not every one. The sample has 71,000 or so clones, roughly 89% seen once. Sequencing used PBMCs, obtained around atezolizumab (anti-PD-L1) treatment. The chain uses TRBV28 and TRBJ1-4; D remains ambiguous. The origin of this receptor is a man aged 55-75 years with urothelial cancer. CDR3 in DNA: TGTGCCAGCAGTACCGGGTCCCGGGATGAAAAACTGTTTTTT. It translates to CASSTGSRDEKLFF.